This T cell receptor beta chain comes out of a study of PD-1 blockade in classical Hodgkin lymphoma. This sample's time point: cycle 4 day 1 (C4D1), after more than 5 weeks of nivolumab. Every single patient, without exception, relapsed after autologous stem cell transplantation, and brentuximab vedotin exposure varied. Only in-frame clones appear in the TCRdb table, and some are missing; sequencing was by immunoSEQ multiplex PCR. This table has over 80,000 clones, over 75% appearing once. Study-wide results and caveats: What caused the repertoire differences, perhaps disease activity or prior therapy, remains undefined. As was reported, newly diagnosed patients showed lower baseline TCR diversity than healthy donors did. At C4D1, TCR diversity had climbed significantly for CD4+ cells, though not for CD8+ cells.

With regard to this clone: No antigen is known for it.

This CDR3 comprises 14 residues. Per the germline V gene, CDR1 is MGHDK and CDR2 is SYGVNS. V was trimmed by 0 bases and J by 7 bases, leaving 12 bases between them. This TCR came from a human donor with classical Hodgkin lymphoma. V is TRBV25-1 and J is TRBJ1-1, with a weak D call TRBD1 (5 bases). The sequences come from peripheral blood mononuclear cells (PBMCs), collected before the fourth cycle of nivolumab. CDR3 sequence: CASSEYSWGYEAFF. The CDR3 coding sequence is TGTGCCAGCAGTGAATATAGCTGGGGCTATGAAGCTTTCTTT. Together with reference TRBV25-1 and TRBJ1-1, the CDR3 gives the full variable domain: EADIYQTPRYLVIGTGKKITLECSQTMGHDKMYWYQQDPGMELHLIHYSYGVNSTEKGDLSSESTVSRIRTEHFPLTLESARPSHTSQYLCASSEYSWGYEAFFGQGTRLTVV.